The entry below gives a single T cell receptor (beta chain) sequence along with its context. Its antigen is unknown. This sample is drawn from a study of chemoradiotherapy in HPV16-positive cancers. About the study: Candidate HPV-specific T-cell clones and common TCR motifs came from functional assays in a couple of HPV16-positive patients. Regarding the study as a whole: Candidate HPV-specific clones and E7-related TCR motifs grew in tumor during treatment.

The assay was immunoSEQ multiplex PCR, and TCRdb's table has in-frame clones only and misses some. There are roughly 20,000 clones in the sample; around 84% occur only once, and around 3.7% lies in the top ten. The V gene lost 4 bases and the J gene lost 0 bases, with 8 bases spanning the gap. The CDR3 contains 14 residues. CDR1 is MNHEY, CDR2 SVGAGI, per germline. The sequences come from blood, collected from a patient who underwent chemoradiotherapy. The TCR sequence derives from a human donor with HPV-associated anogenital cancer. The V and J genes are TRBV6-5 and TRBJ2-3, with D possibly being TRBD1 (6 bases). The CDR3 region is CASSFTGSTDTQYF. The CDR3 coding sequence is TGTGCCAGCAGTTTTACAGGGAGCACAGATACGCAGTATTTT.